This T cell receptor (beta chain) was captured in a study of blood T cell repertoires in COVID-19. Study information: Donors in the United States, Italy and Spain gave samples during acute or convalescent COVID-19. In each case, the material was cDNA or gDNA derived from T cells, B-cell-depleted T cells, or PBMCs.

Authors' processing steps: Reference gene primers were amplified, and this amplification served to estimate nucleated cell counts. Method: immunoSEQ multiplex PCR; TCRdb's copy keeps in-frame clones and lacks some. The V and J calls and clone size come from that table; D and trimming were worked out from the DNA. The sample lists over 200,000 clones; about 90% were seen once. Trimming at V came to 6 bases and at J to 1 base, leaving 5 bases not matched to a gene. The CDR3 loop spans 15 amino acids. The germline CDR1 and CDR2 sequences are LNHDA and SQIVND (reference sequence). This TCR was sampled from a woman aged 25 to 39 who had recovered from COVID-19. The rearrangement uses TRBV19 and TRBJ1-4; 7 bases match TRBD1. Source material: peripheral blood. The CDR3 DNA reads as TGTGCCAGTAGAAAGCAGGGGGGAACTAATGAAAAACTGTTTTTT. This codes for CASRKQGGTNEKLFF.